The 25 T cell receptor beta chains reported below all come from one sample, sequenced in a study of CD8 T cells in ankylosing spondylitis. Findings and caveats of the study: There was a TCR beta motif, made of several highly homologous variants, that appeared characteristic of ankylosing spondylitis blood.

For these receptors, no antigen is known. Each CDR3 protein gets one entry after TCRdb re-called the 5' RACE reads with MiXCR. The data show fewer than 400,000 distinct CDR3 sequences, about 22% seen once. The sequenced material came from blood, either unsorted or a sorted T cell fraction (not recorded which). Source of these receptors: a male donor with ankylosing spondylitis.

A few counts support this clonotype. The CDR3 nucleotides read TGTGCCAGCAGTCCTCTCCGATCGACAGGGATCTACAATGAGCAGTTCTTC. As protein: CASSPLRSTGIYNEQFF. V usage is TRBV25-1 and J usage is TRBJ2-1; 7 nucleotides align to TRBD1. V lost 5 bases and J lost 3; bases outside the gene matches: 13. The V gene's germline CDR1 is MGHDK and CDR2 SYGVNS. The length of the CDR3 is 17 residues.

J is TRBJ2-1 and V is TRBV4-3; 8 positions match TRBD2. The ends lost 1 base at V and 7 bases at J; junction bases unmatched: 9. This CDR3 is 16 amino acids long. Looked up from germline, CDR1 is LGHNA and CDR2 is YSLEER. CDR3 in DNA: TGCGCCAGCAGCCAAGTGGACGGGAGGGCCGATAATGAGCAGTTCTTC. Translating it yields CASSQVDGRADNEQFF.

This clonotype was picked up a small number of times. The chain combines TRBV12-3 or TRBV12-4 with TRBJ2-1; 10 nucleotides match TRBD2. J was trimmed by 8 bases and V by 5 bases; bases with no gene match: 9. The CDR3 totals 15 residues. DNA of the CDR3: TGTGCCAGCAGTGCCGCTAGCGGGAGTCGCGATGAGCAGTTCTTC. Translating gives CASSAASGSRDEQFF.

This clonotype was found a few times. J is TRBJ1-1 and V is TRBV30; D gene unclear. Germline CDR1 is GTSNPN and CDR2 is SVGIG (reference sequence). The V end was cut by 0 bases, the J end by 4 bases, with 12 bases between. CDR3 length equals 14 residues. CDR3 in DNA: TGTGCCTGGAGTGTATTGCCCCGGAGCACTGAAGCTTTCTTT. This sequence encodes CAWSVLPRSTEAFF.

This chain joins TRBV20-1 and TRBJ2-7; 11 positions match TRBD2. Germline V gene lookup returns CDR1 DFQATT and CDR2 SNEGSKA (reference sequence). The CDR3 length is 16 residues. The J segment lost 5 bases and the V segment lost 0 bases, leaving 9 bases of the junction unmatched. The DNA of the CDR3 is TGCAGTGCTAGAGATGATTCTAGCGGGAGGCCGAACGAGCAGTACTTC. It is translated as CSARDDSSGRPNEQYF.

This clonotype was counted only a few times. The chain combines TRBV30 with TRBJ2-4, with D perhaps TRBD1 or TRBD2 (6 bases each). In germline, CDR1 is GTSNPN, CDR2 SVGIG (reference sequence). This CDR3 is 17 amino acids long. V was clipped by 4 bases and J by 7 bases, with 26 bases between them. This CDR3 reads CAWNDLGRGARGNIQYF. CDR3 coding DNA: TGTGCCTGGAATGACCTAGGAAGGGGGGCCCGGGGGAACATTCAGTACTTC.

In this sample, this clonotype turned up a few times. The V and J genes are TRBV5-1 and TRBJ2-3; no definite D call. Deletions cut 0 bases from V and 0 bases from J, with 8 bases between. Germline CDR1 reads SGHRS; CDR2 reads YFSETQ. The CDR3 spans 15 residues. CDR3 sequence (DNA): TGCGCCAGCAGCTTGGAACTTTATAGCACAGATACGCAGTATTTT. Translated: CASSLELYSTDTQYF.

The chain joins TRBV18 to TRBJ2-5; no clear D. Per germline, CDR1 KGHSH and CDR2 LQKENI. With 5 bases removed from V and 2 bases from J, the gap between germline ends came to 15 bases. The CDR3 extends over 15 amino acids. This CDR3 reads CASSNQHSPQETQYF. The CDR3 DNA reads TGTGCCAGCTCAAACCAGCACAGCCCACAAGAGACCCAGTACTTC.

This clonotype appeared a few times. This chain links TRBV7-9 with TRBJ2-1; the D gene is possibly TRBD2 (6 bases). CDR1 and CDR2 (germline): SEHNR, FQNEAQ (reference sequence). The CDR3 has 13 residues. The V gene lost 1 base and the J gene lost 9 bases, with 10 bases spanning the gap. The CDR3 DNA reads TGTGCCAGCAGCTTAGAAGGCGGGACTGAGCAGTTCTTC. Protein product: CASSLEGGTEQFF.

Only a few counts were recorded for this clonotype. V is TRBV28 and J is TRBJ2-7; TRBD2 is a possible D gene (7 bases). The CDR3 sequence is 15 residues long. Trimming cost V 6 bases and J 3 bases, with 18 bases left between them. Germline lookup yields CDR1 MDHEN and CDR2 SYDVKM. CDR3 bases: TGTGCCAGCAGAAGCGGGACAAGAAGTCTCTACGAGCAGTACTTC. Encoded protein: CASRSGTRSLYEQYF.

V is TRBV5-1 and J is TRBJ2-1; D gene unclear. From germline, CDR1 is SGHRS and CDR2 YFSETQ. The V end was cut by 0 bases, the J end by 8 bases, with 6 bases between. There are 12 residues in the CDR3. The CDR3 DNA reads as TGCGCCAGCAGCTTGGACTCATATGAGCAGTTCTTC. It codes for CASSLDSYEQFF. The complete variable domain, with remaining parts taken from reference TRBV5-1 and TRBJ2-1, reads KAGVTQTPRYLIKTRGQQVTLSCSPISGHRSVSWYQQTPGQGLQFLFEYFSETQRNKGNFPGRFSGRQFSNSRSEMNVSTLELGDSALYLCASSLDSYEQFFGPGTRLTVL.

This clonotype came up a few times. This chain uses TRBV3-1 with TRBJ1-1; 7 bases line up with TRBD1. The trim removed 0 bases at V and 10 bases at J, leaving 11 bases unmatched. This CDR3 comprises 15 residues. CDR1 is LGHDT, CDR2 YNNKEL, per germline (reference sequence). CDR3 nucleotides: TGTGCCAGCAGCCAAGATATGGGACAGTCGAGGGGAGCTTTCTTT. Amino acids: CASSQDMGQSRGAFF.

This clonotype was observed a handful of times. The gene calls are TRBV7-3 and TRBJ1-1; no reliable D call. The V and J ends lost 1 base and 3 bases respectively, with 6 bases between them. The length of the CDR3 is 13 residues. In germline, CDR1 is SGHTA, CDR2 FQGTGA. Here the CDR3 DNA reads TGTGCCAGCAGCTTAAGCGCATACACTGAAGCTTTCTTT. Its translation: CASSLSAYTEAFF.

This clonotype showed up just a few times. The chain couples TRBV7-3 to TRBJ2-7, with TRBD2 identical over 11 bases. With 3 bases clipped from V and 7 bases from J, the junction kept 5 bases outside the gene matches. The CDR3 is made up of 14 amino acids. Looked up from germline, CDR1 is SGHTA and CDR2 is FQGTGA. CDR3 coding DNA: TGTGCCAGCAGCTTGGGGGGGACTAGCGGTGAGCAGTACTTC. Translated, it gives CASSLGGTSGEQYF. The variable domain in full, completed from reference TRBV7-3 and TRBJ2-7, reads GAGVSQTPSNKVTEKGKYVELRCDPISGHTALYWYRQSLGQGPEFLIYFQGTGAADDSGLPNDRFFAVRPEGSVSTLKIQRTERGDSAVYLCASSLGGTSGEQYFGPGTRLTVT.

This clonotype came up many times. V and J are TRBV5-1 and TRBJ2-2, with D perhaps being TRBD1 or TRBD2 (5 bases each). This CDR3 region has 16 residues. The V gene's germline CDR1 is SGHRS and CDR2 YFSETQ. Trimming removed 0 bases at V and 0 bases at J, with 9 bases between. The CDR3 spells CASSLEGTTNTGELFF. The CDR3, as DNA: TGCGCCAGCAGCTTGGAAGGGACCACGAACACCGGGGAGCTGTTTTTT.

The chain links TRBV20-1 to TRBJ1-5, with D perhaps TRBD1 (5 bases). The V gene's germline CDR1 is DFQATT and CDR2 SNEGSKA (reference sequence). The CDR3 extends over 15 amino acids. Trimming removed 0 bases at V and 6 bases at J, with 15 bases between. The CDR3: CSARELATVSQPQHF. The CDR3, as DNA: TGCAGTGCTAGAGAACTCGCGACAGTCAGTCAGCCCCAGCATTTT.

The chain recombines TRBV18 with TRBJ2-7; the match to TRBD2 covers 11 bases. This CDR3 spans 14 amino acids. V lost 5 bases to trimming and J lost 4 bases; unmatched junction nucleotides: 4. Germline V gene sequence: CDR1 KGHSH, CDR2 LQKENI. The CDR3, as DNA: TGTGCCAGCTCAGCGGGACTAGCGGTATACGAGCAGTACTTC. Protein sequence: CASSAGLAVYEQYF.

This chain connects TRBV20-1 to TRBJ1-4, with D hard to call. The V end lost 6 bases, the J end lost 5 bases, and 22 bases lay between the germline ends. The CDR3 has 16 residues. Looked up from germline, CDR1 is DFQATT and CDR2 is SNEGSKA (reference sequence). The CDR3 spells CSARGLSLWVNEKLFF. Here the CDR3 DNA reads TGCAGTGCCCGGGGTCTTTCCCTTTGGGTAAATGAAAAACTGTTTTTT.

The CDR3 nucleotides are TGTGCCAGCAGCTCCCATCCCGGCGGTAGCACAGATACGCAGTATTTT. Its translation is CASSSHPGGSTDTQYF. The chain carries TRBV5-4 and TRBJ2-3; D unresolved. The CDR3 spans 16 residues. Between the trimmed V and J ends, which lost 3 bases and 0 bases, there was a span of 14 bases. The germline gives CDR1 SGHNT, CDR2 YYREEE (reference sequence).

The table lists this clonotype with a count of one. The rearrangement joins TRBV4-1 to TRBJ1-2, with D unresolved. V lost 4 bases and J lost 7, with 7 bases in between. Germline V gene lookup returns CDR1 MGHRA and CDR2 YSYEKL. This CDR3 has 11 amino acids. The CDR3 nucleotides are TGCGCCAGCAGCCCGAATGGTGGCTACACCTTC. It is translated as CASSPNGGYTF.

In this sample, this clonotype turned up a few times. The rearrangement joins TRBV11-2 to TRBJ2-2, with D perhaps TRBD1 (6 bases). This CDR3 spans 15 amino acids. From germline, CDR1 is SGHAT and CDR2 FQNNGV. The germline V and J ends were trimmed by 2 bases and 6 bases, with 13 bases remaining between them. The CDR3 spells CASSLQQGIAGELFF. Written as DNA, the CDR3 is TGTGCCAGCAGCTTACAACAGGGAATTGCCGGGGAGCTGTTTTTT.

This clonotype was found a few times. V gene TRBV6-2 or TRBV6-3 combines with J gene TRBJ1-1; D call uncertain. CDR3 length: 17 amino acids. Germline V gene sequence: CDR1 MNHEY, CDR2 SVGEGT. V was trimmed by 2 bases and J by 1 base, leaving 17 bases between them. For the CDR3, the DNA is TGTGCCAGCAGTTACAAGATTCTACAGCGCAGGAACACTGAAGCTTTCTTT. Residues: CASSYKILQRRNTEAFF.

The chain joins TRBV7-6 to TRBJ2-1, with 10 bases aligning to TRBD2. V lost 5 bases, J lost 1 base, and 14 bases stayed unmatched. The CDR3 length is 19 residues. Germline values: CDR1 SGHVS, CDR2 FNYEAQ. Here the CDR3 DNA reads TGTGCCAGCAGCCGGGAGACTAGCGGGCCTATTATATCCTACAATGAGCAGTTCTTC. Translation: CASSRETSGPIISYNEQFF.

The CDR3 loop is CASSPVGRATQYF. DNA for the CDR3: TGTGCCAGCAGCCCAGTGGGGCGCGCGACCCAGTACTTC. V and J are TRBV3-1 and TRBJ2-5; D might be TRBD1 (5 bases). Per germline, CDR1 LGHDT and CDR2 YNNKEL (reference sequence). This CDR3 is built from 13 residues. V was cut by 4 bases and J by 7 bases, with 13 bases left in between.

This clonotype has a single count. The junction departs from the called germline gene at one end, perhaps through a read error. DNA for the CDR3: TGCGCCAGCAGCTTGGCGGGAGGTAACTCCTACAATGAGCAGCTCTTC. Translating gives CASSLAGGNSYNEQLF. The J gene is TRBJ2-1, the V gene TRBV5-1; 7 bases align to TRBD2. CDR3 length: 16 residues. Germline values: CDR1 SGHRS, CDR2 YFSETQ.